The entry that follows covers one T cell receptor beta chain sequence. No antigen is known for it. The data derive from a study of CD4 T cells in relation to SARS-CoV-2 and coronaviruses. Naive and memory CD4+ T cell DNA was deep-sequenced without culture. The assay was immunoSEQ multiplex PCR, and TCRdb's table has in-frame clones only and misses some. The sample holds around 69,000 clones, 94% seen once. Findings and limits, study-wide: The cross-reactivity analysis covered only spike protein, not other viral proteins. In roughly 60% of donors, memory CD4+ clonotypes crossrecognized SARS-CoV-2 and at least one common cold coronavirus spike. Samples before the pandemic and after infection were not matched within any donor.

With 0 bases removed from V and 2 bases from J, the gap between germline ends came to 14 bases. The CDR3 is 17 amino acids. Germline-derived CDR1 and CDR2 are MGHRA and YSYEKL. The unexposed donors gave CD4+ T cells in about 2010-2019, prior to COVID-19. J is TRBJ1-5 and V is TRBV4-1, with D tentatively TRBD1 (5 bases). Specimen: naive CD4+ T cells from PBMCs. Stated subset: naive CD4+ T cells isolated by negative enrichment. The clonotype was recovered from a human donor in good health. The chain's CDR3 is CASSQDRGGTGNQPQHF. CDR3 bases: TGCGCCAGCAGCCAAGATCGGGGTGGGACTGGCAATCAGCCCCAGCATTTT.